This T cell receptor beta chain emerged from a study of technical replicates of blood from a handful of donors. Sequencing used immunoSEQ multiplex PCR; TCRdb keeps in-frame clones, though not all of them. The sample contains roughly 80,000 clones, 85% to 95% of which appear only once. Trimming shortened V by 4 bases and J by 0 bases, and 5 bases separated the two germline ends. Germline values: CDR1 SGHRS, CDR2 YFSETQ. The CDR3 consists of 12 residues. The chain links TRBV5-1 to TRBJ2-7, with D uncertain. This TCR derives from a human donor in good health. The sequenced material came from T cells isolated from PBMCs. CDR3 bases: TGCGCCAGCAGCCCGTACTCCTACGAGCAGTACTTC. It encodes CASSPYSYEQYF.